Listed below are T cell receptor beta chains from one sample, sequenced in a study of blood T cells in healthy people across ages. MiXCR, run by TCRdb on the 5' RACE reads, gives a single entry per CDR3 protein. The sample includes approximately 580,000 distinct CDR3 sequences, under 30% of them seen just once. The sample also formed part of further work on T cells of mothers and their children.

The sample was blood. The receptors shown here come from a boy between 10 and 17 years old in good health. Both conserved end residues are part of each CDR3. Fields, in order: clone size, V gene, CDR3 length, D gene, CDR3 protein. The D gene is left open where the match is weak. The size field is filled for only some rows; it gives once, few, many or a size class.

size: -; V: TRBV7-2; length: 15; D: -; CDR3: CASSPSGTGRTEAFF
size: few; V: TRBV10-3; length: 16; D: -; CDR3: CAISDTPTEKNTEAFF
size: -; V: TRBV5-1; length: 13; D: -; CDR3: CASSPFNTDTQYF
size: many; V: TRBV4-2; length: 13; D: -; CDR3: CASSPGLFYEQYF
size: -; V: TRBV7-2; length: 14; D: TRBD1; CDR3: CASSAGQRVHGYTF
size: few; V: TRBV20-1; length: 17; D: -; CDR3: CSASKTRAGAGADTQYF
size: many; V: TRBV4-1; length: 14; D: TRBD1; CDR3: CASSQVTGVYEQYF
size: -; V: TRBV27; length: 15; D: -; CDR3: CASSSLRGWGEKLFF
size: -; V: TRBV7-8; length: 15; D: -; CDR3: CASSGKGTNYNEQFF
size: few; V: TRBV7-7; length: 17; D: -; CDR3: CTSSLESTGPYTGELFF
size: -; V: TRBV6-5; length: 16; D: -; CDR3: CASSYEGGSYNSPLHF
size: few; V: TRBV6-2/TRBV6-3; length: 17; D: TRBD2; CDR3: CASSPRDVAGARYEQFF
size: -; V: TRBV28; length: 16; D: -; CDR3: CASSWGAFSGANVLTF
size: -; V: TRBV10-3; length: 17; D: -; CDR3: CAISEGPMGSGANVLTF
size: few; V: TRBV6-2/TRBV6-3; length: 12; D: -; CDR3: CASSIPPNEQFF
size: -; V: TRBV14; length: 15; D: TRBD2; CDR3: CASSQLGGRGNEQFF
size: few; V: TRBV30; length: 10; D: -; CDR3: CAWSQETQYF
size: few; V: TRBV2; length: 14; D: TRBD1; CDR3: CASSQQGRGETQYF
size: few; V: TRBV28; length: 15; D: -; CDR3: CASSLFRAVNTEAFF
size: -; V: TRBV20-1; length: 13; D: -; CDR3: CSARYDNSYEQYF
size: -; V: TRBV28; length: 12; D: -; CDR3: CASSPELGEAFF
size: -; V: TRBV9; length: 15; D: TRBD2; CDR3: CASSVTSGQNNEQFF
size: -; V: TRBV7-2; length: 15; D: TRBD2; CDR3: CASSLLGLAAYEQYF
size: many; V: TRBV7-2; length: 15; D: TRBD1; CDR3: CASSLDGTGGGELFF
size: few; V: TRBV25-1; length: 16; D: TRBD1; CDR3: CASSEGQGSTNYGYTF
size: few; V: TRBV7-9; length: 14; D: -; CDR3: CASRAGATNEKLLF
size: few; V: TRBV9; length: 13; D: -; CDR3: CASSVASWETQYF
size: few; V: TRBV7-9; length: 17; D: TRBD2; CDR3: CASSLSTSLKTKNIQYF
size: -; V: TRBV2; length: 14; D: TRBD1; CDR3: CASSSGQVNEKLFF
size: -; V: TRBV9; length: 14; D: TRBD2; CDR3: CASSPTEREFGQFF
size: -; V: TRBV12-3/TRBV12-4; length: 14; D: -; CDR3: CASSPPRGWGELFF
size: -; V: TRBV29-1; length: 14; D: -; CDR3: CSVEATGNTGELFF
size: -; V: TRBV5-1; length: 14; D: TRBD1; CDR3: CASSLRQGREAQYF
size: -; V: TRBV20-1; length: 14; D: TRBD2; CDR3: CSARSGRVSYEQYF
size: few; V: TRBV20-1; length: 15; D: -; CDR3: CSARTAKLSQETQYF
size: -; V: TRBV7-9; length: 15; D: -; CDR3: CASSLGVAGLTEAFF
size: many; V: TRBV9; length: 15; D: -; CDR3: CASSALGGGYNEQFF
size: -; V: TRBV7-2; length: 13; D: -; CDR3: CASSSRTVGTQYF
size: -; V: TRBV27; length: 14; D: TRBD1; CDR3: CASSLSRGLNEQFF
size: few; V: TRBV11-2; length: 16; D: -; CDR3: CASSLLTAEPQETQYF